One sample yielded the 30 T cell receptor beta chains listed below, sequenced in a study of beta chain features in type 1 diabetes. Of the isolated RNA, all was reverse transcribed, and so the sequenced material was expressed TCRB transcripts. Here immunoSEQ multiplex PCR was the method, and the copy in TCRdb shows in-frame clones only, minus some. The sample lists around 160,000 clones, under 60% occurring once. The specimen was Tregs from blood. These receptors were obtained from a man aged 18 to 30 in good health.

This chain connects TRBV9 to TRBJ2-3, with 8 bases matching TRBD2. V trimming: 4 bases; J trimming: 4 bases; junction bases outside the gene matches: 17. Germline V gene lookup returns CDR1 SGDLS and CDR2 YYNGEE. The CDR3 covers 18 residues. The CDR3 region is CASSPRGAGAGRADTQYF. For the CDR3, the DNA is TGTGCCAGCAGCCCGCGGGGGGCAGGGGCGGGACGGGCAGATACGCAGTATTTT.

This clone was seen only a few times. The J gene is TRBJ1-2, the V gene TRBV6-8, with D hard to call. This CDR3 is 16 amino acids long. Germline-derived CDR1 and CDR2 are MNHGY and SAAAGT. The V end lost 7 bases, the J end lost 4 bases, and 22 bases lay between the germline ends. The CDR3 DNA sequence: TGTGCCAGCACCGAGCTAGCGGGCCACAATTGCTATGGCTACACCTTC. This gives the protein CASTELAGHNCYGYTF.

The chain combines TRBV11-2 with TRBJ2-7, with D tentatively TRBD1 (5 bases). The CDR3 is 13 residues long. Deletions cut 5 bases from V and 1 base from J, with 9 bases between. Germline CDR1 reads SGHAT; CDR2 reads FQNNGV. CDR3 region: CASSPGFSYEQYF. In nucleotides, the CDR3 is TGTGCCAGCAGCCCAGGGTTTTCCTACGAGCAGTACTTC. Drawing the rest from reference TRBV11-2 and TRBJ2-7, the complete variable domain is EAGVAQSPRYKIIEKRQSVAFWCNPISGHATLYWYQQILGQGPKLLIQFQNNGVVDDSQLPKDRFSAERLKGVDSTLKIQPAKLEDSAVYLCASSPGFSYEQYFGPGTRLTVT.

This clone was counted a few times. CDR3 loop: CARITYGDGYTF. The DNA for the CDR3 is TGTGCCCGCATAACCTACGGGGATGGCTACACCTTC. The rearrangement links TRBV14 to TRBJ1-2; D is unresolved. Trimming cost V 11 bases and J 6 bases, with 16 bases left between them. CDR1 SGHDN and CDR2 FVKESK come from the germline V gene. The CDR3 runs 12 residues.

The chain is built from TRBV14 and TRBJ2-1, with TRBD2 identical over 7 bases. The germline CDR1 and CDR2 sequences are SGHDN and FVKESK. The CDR3 totals 18 residues. V dropped 0 bases and J dropped 9; count of bases not matched to a gene: 17. This CDR3 is CASSQDDWGEGLEVEQFF. The DNA of the CDR3 is TGTGCCAGCAGCCAAGATGATTGGGGGGAGGGCCTGGAGGTTGAGCAGTTCTTC.

The V gene is TRBV7-8, the J gene TRBJ2-1, with 10 bases fitting TRBD1. This CDR3 is 12 amino acids long. The germline CDR1 and CDR2 sequences are SGHVS and FQNEAQ. Losses at the gene ends were 7 bases for V and 9 bases for J; bases not matched to a gene: 3. The CDR3: CASTGTGVEQFF. CDR3 nucleotide sequence: TGTGCCAGCACCGGGACAGGGGTTGAGCAGTTCTTC. The entire variable domain, with the rest obtained from reference TRBV7-8 and TRBJ2-1, is as follows: GAGVSQSPRYKVAKRGQDVALRCDPISGHVSLFWYQQALGQGPEFLTYFQNEAQLDKSGLPSDRFFAERPEGSVSTLKIQRTQQEDSAVYLCASTGTGVEQFFGPGTRLTVL.

The CDR3 DNA reads TGTGCCAGCTGCCGGGTCATGAACACTGAAGCTTTCTTT. Translated, it gives CASCRVMNTEAFF. The chain is built from TRBV7-9 and TRBJ1-1; D gene unclear. V shed 8 bases and J shed 0 bases, with 10 bases lying between them. The CDR3 is 13 amino acids. Per the germline V gene, CDR1 is SEHNR and CDR2 is FQNEAQ (reference sequence).

The rearrangement links TRBV2 to TRBJ1-5; perhaps TRBD1 as D (6 bases). The CDR3 runs to 12 residues. Germline CDR1 is SNHLY and CDR2 is FYNNEI. The V gene lost 5 bases and the J gene lost 7 bases, with 9 bases spanning the gap. The chain's CDR3 is CASSSRGQPQHF. DNA of the CDR3: TGTGCCAGCAGTAGCAGGGGCCAGCCCCAGCATTTT.

The chain joins TRBV9 to TRBJ1-2; the D gene is possibly TRBD1 (6 bases). From germline, CDR1 is SGDLS and CDR2 YYNGEE. CDR3 size: 14 residues. The V end was cut by 0 bases, the J end by 7 bases, with 13 bases between. The CDR3 DNA reads TGTGCCAGCAGCGTAGCGGCGGGGGCTAGTGGCTACACCTTC. Protein: CASSVAAGASGYTF.

The chain carries TRBV18 and TRBJ1-2, with 11 bases fitting TRBD1. The CDR3 totals 16 residues. Trimming cost V 4 bases and J 4 bases; bases outside gene matches: 8. Germline loops: CDR1 KGHSH, CDR2 LQKENI. CDR3 amino acids: CASSHMDRGHLYGYTF. The CDR3 nucleotides read TGTGCCAGCTCACACATGGACAGGGGGCACCTCTATGGCTACACCTTC.

J is TRBJ2-5 and V is TRBV5-1; TRBD1 agrees at 7 bases. The V segment lost 4 bases and the J segment 5 bases; nucleotides outside the gene matches: 11. The V gene's germline CDR1 is SGHRS and CDR2 YFSETQ. The CDR3 is made up of 15 amino acids. The CDR3 loop reads CASSRGLRPGETQYF. As DNA, the CDR3 is TGCGCCAGCAGCAGGGGGCTTAGACCGGGGGAGACCCAGTACTTC. Drawing the rest from reference TRBV5-1 and TRBJ2-5, the complete variable domain is KAGVTQTPRYLIKTRGQQVTLSCSPISGHRSVSWYQQTPGQGLQFLFEYFSETQRNKGNFPGRFSGRQFSNSRSEMNVSTLELGDSALYLCASSRGLRPGETQYFGPGTRLLVL.

The gene calls are TRBV6-5 and TRBJ2-7; 10 bases fit TRBD1. CDR1 and CDR2 from the germline V gene are MNHEY and SVGAGI. The CDR3 is 14 residues long. Trimming cost V 6 bases and J 7 bases; bases outside gene matches: 9. Here the CDR3 DNA reads TGTGCCAGCAGCCGGGACAGGGGATCTGGGGAGCAGTACTTC. It specifies CASSRDRGSGEQYF.

The chain combines TRBV29-1 with TRBJ1-1, with a tentative D call TRBD1 (6 bases). CDR1 is SQVTM, CDR2 ANQGSEA, per germline. Trimming left V 6 bases short and J 0 bases short, with 32 bases between. This CDR3 is 20 amino acids long. CDR3 DNA: TGCAGCGTCCAACCCTATTCTTTGTGGACAGAGACTGACCTGAACACTGAAGCTTTCTTT. This codes for CSVQPYSLWTETDLNTEAFF.

The chain joins TRBV28 to TRBJ1-2; D call uncertain. Germline V gives CDR1 MDHEN, CDR2 SYDVKM. The CDR3 spans 16 residues. V was pared by 5 bases and J by 0 bases, with 16 bases between. CDR3 nucleotides: TGTGCCAGCAGTCCAGGCCAGGTGCGGGCTAACTATGGCTACACCTTC. Translated, it gives CASSPGQVRANYGYTF.

For the CDR3, the DNA is TGTGCCAGCAGCTTAAATTTGGACATCCCTTATGGCTACACCTTC. Amino acids: CASSLNLDIPYGYTF. The chain couples TRBV7-9 to TRBJ1-2; the D gene is possibly TRBD1 (5 bases). Trimming cost V 2 bases and J 5 bases, with 15 bases left between them. CDR3 length: 15 amino acids. Germline V gene data show CDR1 as SEHNR and CDR2 as FQNEAQ (reference sequence).

The chain has TRBV27 and TRBJ1-3; D gene unclear. CDR1 MNHEY and CDR2 SMNVEV come from the germline V gene (reference sequence). The CDR3 extends over 15 amino acids. V was pared by 4 bases and J by 0 bases, with 10 bases between. The CDR3 spells CASSSLFGSGNTIYF. CDR3 coding DNA: TGTGCCAGCAGTTCGCTGTTCGGCTCTGGAAACACCATATATTTT.

This sequence joins TRBV28 and TRBJ1-5; 7 positions match TRBD1. The CDR3 runs 15 residues. Per the germline V gene, CDR1 is MDHEN and CDR2 is SYDVKM. The trim removed 4 bases at V and 1 base at J, leaving 4 bases unmatched. The CDR3 nucleotides are TGTGCCAGCAGTTCGACAGGGTGGAGCAATCAGCCCCAGCATTTT. Protein sequence: CASSSTGWSNQPQHF.

This clone was picked up a small number of times. The V and J genes are TRBV5-4 and TRBJ2-1; TRBD2 might be the D (6 bases). CDR3 length: 15 amino acids. Trimming took off 0 bases at V and 0 bases at J, with 7 bases between the two ends. Germline CDR1 and CDR2: SGHNT and YYREEE (reference sequence). This CDR3 reads CASSLGSGSYNEQFF. The DNA for the CDR3 is TGTGCCAGCAGCTTGGGTAGCGGCTCCTACAATGAGCAGTTCTTC.

The CDR3 sequence: CASSPGAQNYGYTF. DNA of the CDR3: TGTGCCAGCAGCCCAGGGGCCCAAAACTATGGCTACACCTTC. This chain joins TRBV7-2 and TRBJ1-2; the D gene is possibly TRBD1 (6 bases). Deletions cut 5 bases from V and 2 bases from J, with 12 bases between. Germline V gene data show CDR1 as SGHTA and CDR2 as FQGNSA. This CDR3 has 14 residues.

This chain joins TRBV10-3 and TRBJ1-4; 10 nucleotides align to TRBD1. The CDR3 covers 14 residues. Germline values: CDR1 ENHRY, CDR2 SYGVKD. With 10 bases clipped from V and 5 bases from J, the junction kept 7 bases outside the gene matches. In DNA form, the CDR3 reads TGTGCCACCAAGCCGGGACAGGGGAATGAAAAACTGTTTTTT. It codes for CATKPGQGNEKLFF.

The J gene is TRBJ1-1, the V gene TRBV27; 8 nucleotides line up with TRBD1. The J segment lost 10 bases and the V segment lost 6 bases, leaving 10 bases of the junction unmatched. The CDR3 length is 13 residues. CDR1 is MNHEY and CDR2 is SMNVEV in the germline V gene (reference sequence). CDR3 DNA: TGTGCCAGCAGGGCACTAGACAGGGGACGAGCTTTCTTT. This translates into CASRALDRGRAFF.

As for this clone: An end of the junction does not agree with germline; a read error may underlie this. The chain recombines TRBV6-5 with TRBJ2-7, with 10 nucleotides matching TRBD2. The CDR3 covers 15 residues. Per the germline V gene, CDR1 is MNHEY and CDR2 is SVGAGI. The CDR3 sequence: CPSSYRASGSYEQYF. For the CDR3, the DNA is TGTCCCAGCAGTTACAGGGCTAGCGGGAGTTACGAGCAGTACTTC.

In this sample, this clone turned up a few times. CDR3 residues: CASSLTRAVETQYF. The CDR3 DNA reads as TGTGCCAGCAGCTTAACTAGAGCGGTCGAGACCCAGTACTTC. The J gene is TRBJ2-5, the V gene TRBV7-2; D perhaps matches TRBD2 (5 bases). V lost 2 bases to trimming and J lost 5 bases, with 12 bases between them. Germline CDR1 SGHTA, CDR2 FQGNSA. This CDR3 region has 14 residues. The whole variable domain, filled in from reference TRBV7-2 and TRBJ2-5, reads GAGVSQSPSNKVTEKGKDVELRCDPISGHTALYWYRQSLGQGLEFLIYFQGNSAPDKSGLPSDRFSAERTGGSVSTLTIQRTQQEDSAVYLCASSLTRAVETQYFGPGTRLLVL.

The V and J genes are TRBV28 and TRBJ2-7; D is ambiguous. The CDR3 length is 13 residues. The ends were cut back, 2 bases at V and 3 bases at J, with 8 bases in the middle. Germline V gene sequence: CDR1 MDHEN, CDR2 SYDVKM. The CDR3 loop is CASSLKPYYEQYF. For the CDR3, the DNA is TGTGCCAGCAGTTTAAAACCCTACTACGAGCAGTACTTC.

This clone turned up a few times. The chain employs TRBV5-1 and TRBJ1-5; D not certain. Trimming cost V 4 bases and J 4 bases, with 15 bases left between them. Germline V gene lookup returns CDR1 SGHRS and CDR2 YFSETQ. This CDR3 region has 15 residues. CDR3 nucleotides: TGCGCCAGCAGCCCCGGGGTGGGTCGGAATCAGCCCCAGCATTTT. Encoded protein: CASSPGVGRNQPQHF.

The V and J genes are TRBV30 and TRBJ2-7; D uncertain. This CDR3 is 13 amino acids long. Trimming cost V 2 bases and J 2 bases, with 10 bases left between them. Germline CDR1 reads GTSNPN; CDR2 reads SVGIG (reference sequence). The CDR3 here is CAWSSPVPYEQYF. Here the CDR3 DNA reads TGTGCCTGGAGTAGCCCGGTACCCTACGAGCAGTACTTC.

J is TRBJ1-3 and V is TRBV7-2; possibly TRBD1 for D (5 bases). The CDR3 runs to 16 residues. Germline CDR1 reads SGHTA; CDR2 reads FQGNSA. The V end lost 1 base, the J end lost 0 bases, and 10 bases lay between the germline ends. CDR3 bases: TGTGCCAGCAGCTTAGTAGGGGCAAGCTCTGGAAACACCATATATTTT. This sequence encodes CASSLVGASSGNTIYF.

The CDR3 DNA is TGTGCCAGCATACGAATGGACAGGGCCGGAGAGCAGTACTTC. Its protein product is CASIRMDRAGEQYF. This sequence joins TRBV2 and TRBJ2-7; TRBD1 aligns across 8 bases. V dropped 7 bases and J dropped 7; count of bases not matched to a gene: 12. The germline V gene has CDR1 SNHLY and CDR2 FYNNEI. The CDR3 is 14 residues long.

The V and J genes are TRBV29-1 and TRBJ1-2, with D uncertain. Germline V gene sequence: CDR1 SQVTM, CDR2 ANQGSEA. V dropped 2 bases and J dropped 4 bases, with 11 bases sitting between them. This CDR3 is built from 13 residues. The CDR3 bases are TGCAGCGTTGAACGGGCCGGGGTCTATGGCTACACCTTC. Translation gives CSVERAGVYGYTF.

This clone was observed a handful of times. The chain joins TRBV7-2 to TRBJ2-7, with D maybe TRBD1 (5 bases). CDR3 size: 15 residues. V lost 2 bases and J lost 2, with 13 bases in between. CDR1 SGHTA and CDR2 FQGNSA come from the germline V gene. CDR3 amino acids: CASSLRRQGPYEQYF. In DNA form, the CDR3 reads TGTGCCAGCAGCTTAAGGCGCCAGGGTCCCTACGAGCAGTACTTC. Variable domain in full (rest from reference TRBV7-2 and TRBJ2-7): GAGVSQSPSNKVTEKGKDVELRCDPISGHTALYWYRQSLGQGLEFLIYFQGNSAPDKSGLPSDRFSAERTGGSVSTLTIQRTQQEDSAVYLCASSLRRQGPYEQYFGPGTRLTVT.